This T cell receptor beta chain comes out of a study of CD8 T cells in ankylosing spondylitis. This clonotype was seen a few times. Antigen: not known. This CDR3 region has 15 residues. With 2 bases removed from V and 7 bases from J, the gap between germline ends came to 17 bases. Using quantitative 5'-RACE with molecular barcodes, the authors made TCR beta libraries. TCRdb redid the calling of the 5' RACE reads with MiXCR, one entry per CDR3 protein. The sample contains roughly 470,000 distinct CDR3 sequences, around 26% of which appear only once. Study conclusions and caveats: Clones linked to disease were reported to show significant enrichment in matched ankylosing spondylitis synovial fluid. Ankylosing spondylitis blood appeared to be characterized by a TCR beta motif of eight or nine highly homologous variants.

V usage is TRBV12-3 or TRBV12-4 and J usage is TRBJ1-2; TRBD1 is a possible D gene (5 bases). What was sequenced was blood, either unsorted or a sorted T cell fraction (not recorded which). The receptor was derived from a male donor with ankylosing spondylitis. CDR3 in amino acids: CASSLNLGVSSGYTF. The CDR3 nucleotides are TGTGCCAGCAGTTTAAATCTGGGGGTTTCATCTGGCTACACCTTC.